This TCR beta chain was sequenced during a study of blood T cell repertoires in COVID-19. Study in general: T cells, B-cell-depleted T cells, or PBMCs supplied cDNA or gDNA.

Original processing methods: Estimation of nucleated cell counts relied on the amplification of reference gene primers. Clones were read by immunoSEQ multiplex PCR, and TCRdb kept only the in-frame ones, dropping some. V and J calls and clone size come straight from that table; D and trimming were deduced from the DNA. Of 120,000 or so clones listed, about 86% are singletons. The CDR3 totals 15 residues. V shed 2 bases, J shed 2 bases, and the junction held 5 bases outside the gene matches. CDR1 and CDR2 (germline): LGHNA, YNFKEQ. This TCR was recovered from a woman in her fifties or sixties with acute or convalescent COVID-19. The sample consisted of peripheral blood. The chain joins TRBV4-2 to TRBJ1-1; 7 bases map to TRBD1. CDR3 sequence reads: CASSQTAGGNTEAFF. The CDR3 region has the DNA TGTGCCAGCAGCCAAACAGCAGGGGGAAACACTGAAGCTTTCTTT.